Listed here are 18 T cell receptor beta chains from one sample, sequenced in a study of T-cell memory formation after mild COVID-19 (dated by TCRdb to about 2021). The library was prepared using 5' RACE. TCRdb lists the instrument as Illumina NovaSeq 6000. TCRdb cleaned the public reads at Q25 with fastp, built clones with MiXCR and kept in-frame beta chains. Rows with a matching CDR3 protein are joined into one entry that keeps the most common DNA and genes. The sample table holds about half a million distinct CDR3 sequences, of which 18% were seen once. The ten top clones hold roughly 12% of the sample. The sequencing input was PBMCs or a T cell subset sorted from them (not recorded which). The receptors originated from an adult woman who had mild COVID-19 (a few samples of this study predate the infection). The sample titles of this study are shuffled in the database, so cell type and time point are left out; the donor was told from shared clones.

The chain links TRBV3-1 to TRBJ2-1, with D hard to call. Germline CDR1 and CDR2: LGHDT and YNNKEL (reference sequence). The V end was cut by 4 bases, the J end by 6 bases, with 22 bases between. CDR3 size: 17 residues. The CDR3 coding sequence is TGTGCCAGCAGCCCCCTAATAGGCTACTCGACTGGCAATGAGCAGTTCTTC. Amino acids: CASSPLIGYSTGNEQFF.

The rearrangement links TRBV11-3 to TRBJ1-1; D possibly corresponds to TRBD1 (5 bases). The CDR3 sequence is 14 residues long. From germline, CDR1 is SGHNT and CDR2 YENEEA. Trimming stripped 3 bases from V and 0 bases from J, with 8 bases between. This CDR3 reads CASSFAGLNTEAFF. In DNA form, the CDR3 reads TGTGCCAGCAGCTTTGCAGGGCTGAACACTGAAGCTTTCTTT.

This clonotype was seen a handful of times. V is TRBV12-3 or TRBV12-4 and J is TRBJ2-5, with 8 bases aligning to TRBD1. This CDR3 region has 14 residues. V lost 3 bases and J lost 1; bases outside the gene matches: 1. In DNA form, the CDR3 reads TGTGCCAGCAGTTTCACAGGGGGCCAAGAGACCCAGTACTTC. Its protein product is CASSFTGGQETQYF.

The chain uses TRBV12-3 or TRBV12-4 and TRBJ2-1; 7 bases map to TRBD1. The CDR3 sequence is 15 residues long. With 3 bases clipped from V and 12 bases from J, the junction kept 14 bases outside the gene matches. CDR3 protein: CASSLGQNYFHGQFF. CDR3 bases: TGTGCCAGCAGTTTGGGACAGAATTACTTCCATGGGCAGTTCTTC.

J is TRBJ2-3 and V is TRBV6-1; D is uncertain. Germline V CDR1 and CDR2: MNHNS, SASEGT. CDR3 length equals 13 residues. V lost 8 bases to trimming and J lost 5 bases, with 14 bases between them. The CDR3 loop is CASETSAVDTQYF. The CDR3 bases are TGTGCCAGCGAGACAAGTGCGGTAGATACGCAGTATTTT.

A note on this clonotype: A much more abundant neighbour one base away suggests this may be a read error. The chain is built from TRBV7-2 and TRBJ2-2; D remains ambiguous. The CDR3 runs 14 residues. Germline CDR1 SGHTA, CDR2 FQGNSA. Between the trimmed V and J ends, which lost 8 bases and 1 base, there was a span of 11 bases. The CDR3 region has the DNA TGTGCCAGCGGCTCGATTCGGAACACCGGGGAGCTGTTTTTT. Its translation: CASGSIRNTGELFF.

This clonotype was seen a handful of times. This sequence joins TRBV4-2 and TRBJ2-1; TRBD2 agrees at 9 bases. From germline, CDR1 is LGHNA and CDR2 YNFKEQ. V lost 6 bases, J lost 7 bases, and 10 bases stayed unmatched. The CDR3 has 15 amino acids. CDR3 DNA: TGTGCCAGCAGGGGGCCTAGCGGGGAGGAGAATGAGCAGTTCTTC. Translating it yields CASRGPSGEENEQFF.

The sample holds a few counts of this clonotype. The chain recombines TRBV7-2 with TRBJ1-2; possible D gene TRBD1, 5 bases. Trimming stripped 0 bases from V and 2 bases from J, with 13 bases between. The CDR3 is made up of 16 amino acids. Germline V gives CDR1 SGHTA, CDR2 FQGNSA. CDR3 sequence: CASSLALDTQNYGYTF. The CDR3 DNA is TGTGCCAGCAGCTTAGCCCTGGACACCCAGAACTATGGCTACACCTTC.

This clonotype was seen more than once but under ten times. The CDR3 coding sequence is TGTGCCAGCACCCCCGGTCCCGTGAACACTGAAGCTTTCTTT. Its protein product is CASTPGPVNTEAFF. The chain links TRBV6-5 to TRBJ1-1; D is unresolved. The germline V gene has CDR1 MNHEY and CDR2 SVGAGI. CDR3 length: 14 residues. Trimming left V 7 bases short and J 0 bases short, with 12 bases between.

V is TRBV24-1 and J is TRBJ2-1, with D perhaps matching TRBD1 (6 bases). Germline V gene sequence: CDR1 KGHDR, CDR2 SFDVKD. Trimming shortened V by 3 bases and J by 0 bases, and 14 bases separated the two germline ends. The CDR3 runs 17 residues. CDR3 amino acids: CATSDPSGQNSYNEQFF. As DNA, the CDR3 is TGTGCCACCAGTGATCCATCAGGACAGAACTCCTACAATGAGCAGTTCTTC.

This chain uses TRBV9 with TRBJ2-1, with 12 bases fitting TRBD2. CDR1 is SGDLS, CDR2 YYNGEE, per germline. The V gene end was trimmed by 3 bases and the J gene end by 1 base; junction bases not matched to a gene: 5. The CDR3 is 17 residues long. CDR3 region: CASSEGTSGQSYNEQFF. CDR3 DNA: TGTGCCAGCAGCGAGGGGACTAGCGGGCAGTCCTACAATGAGCAGTTCTTC. The entire variable domain, with the rest obtained from reference TRBV9 and TRBJ2-1, is as follows: DSGVTQTPKHLITATGQRVTLRCSPRSGDLSVYWYQQSLDQGLQFLIQYYNGEERAKGNILERFSAQQFPDLHSELNLSSLELGDSALYFCASSEGTSGQSYNEQFFGPGTRLTVL.

The gene calls are TRBV3-1 and TRBJ1-2, with unresolved D. CDR3 length equals 13 residues. Trimming pared 3 bases from V and 7 bases from J, leaving 12 bases between. Germline assignment: CDR1 LGHDT and CDR2 YNNKEL (reference sequence). CDR3 region: CASSHHGSSGYTF. In DNA form, the CDR3 reads TGTGCCAGCAGCCACCACGGGTCCTCTGGCTACACCTTC.

This clonotype was detected a few times. This sequence joins TRBV2 and TRBJ1-2, with a possible D match to TRBD1 (5 bases). CDR1 is SNHLY, CDR2 FYNNEI, per germline. CDR3 length: 14 amino acids. V dropped 7 bases and J dropped 4 bases, with 16 bases sitting between them. CDR3 in DNA: TGTGCCAGCACCCCTAGAGGGGCGGGCTATGGCTACACCTTC. Its translation is CASTPRGAGYGYTF. Full variable domain (rest looked up from reference TRBV2 and TRBJ1-2): EPEVTQTPSHQVTQMGQEVILRCVPISNHLYFYWYRQILGQKVEFLVSFYNNEISEKSEIFDDQFSVERPDGSNFTLKIRSTKLEDSAMYFCASTPRGAGYGYTFGSGTRLTVV.

This clonotype was seen only a few times. The rearrangement joins TRBV24-1 to TRBJ1-5; the D gene is possibly TRBD1 (5 bases). V was trimmed by 5 bases and J by 5 bases, leaving 9 bases between them. From germline, CDR1 is KGHDR and CDR2 SFDVKD. This CDR3 has 13 residues. The CDR3 reads CATSGQSHQPQHF. The CDR3, as DNA: TGTGCCACCAGTGGACAGTCGCATCAGCCCCAGCATTTT.

Only a few counts were recorded for this clonotype. CDR3 region: CASSHQQGPEQYF. The CDR3, as DNA: TGCGCCAGCAGCCACCAACAGGGGCCCGAGCAGTACTTC. The chain recombines TRBV4-1 with TRBJ2-7; TRBD1 matches 7 bases. The CDR3 runs to 13 residues. Germline CDR1 is MGHRA and CDR2 is YSYEKL. V was pared by 3 bases and J by 6 bases, with 5 bases of the junction left unmatched.

This clonotype was observed a handful of times. The chain joins TRBV7-2 to TRBJ2-3; 10 nucleotides match TRBD2. Looked up from germline, CDR1 is SGHTA and CDR2 is FQGNSA. This CDR3 comprises 14 residues. The V gene end was trimmed by 6 bases and the J gene end by 4 bases; junction bases not matched to a gene: 4. CDR3 loop: CASRSGRVSDTQYF. CDR3 DNA: TGTGCCAGCAGGAGCGGGAGGGTTTCAGATACGCAGTATTTT.

The chain links TRBV6-2 or TRBV6-3 to TRBJ1-5; D is uncertain. Per germline, CDR1 MNHEY and CDR2 SVGEGT. Between the trimmed V and J ends, which lost 2 bases and 0 bases, there was a span of 14 bases. The CDR3 contains 17 residues. The CDR3 here is CASSYGESINSNQPQHF. Written as DNA, the CDR3 is TGTGCCAGCAGTTACGGGGAGAGCATTAATAGCAATCAGCCCCAGCATTTT.

The chain has TRBV12-3 or TRBV12-4 and TRBJ2-7; 8 positions match TRBD2. Germline trimming cut 1 base from V and 2 bases from J; bases unmatched to any gene: 10. The CDR3 has 17 residues. CDR3 sequence: CASSLGGLAGPPYEQYF. The DNA for the CDR3 is TGTGCCAGCAGTTTAGGTGGGCTAGCGGGTCCCCCCTACGAGCAGTACTTC.